The 15 T cell receptor beta chains below come from one sample, sequenced in a study of CD8+CD57+ T cells in acquired aplastic anemia. Genomic DNA templated the TCR beta VDJ and CDR3 profiling. MiXCR, applied by TCRdb to the reads, yields one record per CDR3 protein. The repertoire has around 400,000 distinct CDR3 sequences, around 68% of them found once; the top ten carry approximately 4%. Source material: sorted CD4+, CD8+, or CD8+CD57+ T cells (not recorded which) from PBMCs. The origin of the receptors is a human donor in good health, serving as a control.

The genes are TRBV20-1 and TRBJ1-2; D might be TRBD1 (6 bases). This CDR3 is 9 amino acids long. Germline V CDR1 and CDR2: DFQATT, SNEGSKA (reference sequence). Trimming took 7 bases from V and 8 from J, leaving 8 bases between them. Here the CDR3 reads CSVDRGYTF. In DNA, the CDR3 is TGCAGTGTAGACAGGGGCTACACCTTC.

This clonotype appeared once. This sequence joins TRBV7-2 and TRBJ2-2; no reliable D call. Trimming left V 5 bases short and J 11 bases short, with 24 bases between. CDR1 is SGHTA, CDR2 FQGNSA, per germline. The CDR3 has 16 residues. The CDR3 nucleotides read TGTGCCAGCAGCCCAAGGAGAACGGCAACTTTCTTTGAGCTGTTTTTT. This gives the protein CASSPRRTATFFELFF. Looking up the rest from reference TRBV7-2 and TRBJ2-2 gives the full variable domain: GAGVSQSPSNKVTEKGKDVELRCDPISGHTALYWYRQSLGQGLEFLIYFQGNSAPDKSGLPSDRFSAERTGGSVSTLTIQRTQQEDSAVYLCASSPRRTATFFELFFGEGSRLTVL.

The chain couples TRBV7-9 to TRBJ2-5; D uncertain. CDR3 length equals 16 residues. The V gene's germline CDR1 is SEHNR and CDR2 FQNEAQ (reference sequence). The ends were cut back, 10 bases at V and 11 bases at J, with 32 bases in the middle. DNA of the CDR3: TGTGCCACCACCCCCGGAAGGGTGTTCACCCCTCCACTTCAGTACTTC. This gives the protein CATTPGRVFTPPLQYF.

This clonotype was recorded at least ten times. The chain couples TRBV20-1 to TRBJ1-5; no clear D. This CDR3 has 16 residues. Deletions cut 6 bases from V and 0 bases from J, with 18 bases between. CDR1 is DFQATT and CDR2 is SNEGSKA in the germline V gene (reference sequence). The CDR3, as DNA: TGCAGTGCGCAATCTCTGGACGGTTATAGCAATCAGCCCCAGCATTTT. Its protein is CSAQSLDGYSNQPQHF.

At least ten counts were recorded for this clonotype. This chain joins TRBV20-1 and TRBJ1-3; D is possibly TRBD1 (5 bases). Germline assignment: CDR1 DFQATT and CDR2 SNEGSKA (reference sequence). V was cut by 3 bases and J by 4 bases, with 10 bases left in between. The CDR3 is 13 amino acids. CDR3 DNA: TGCAGTGCTAGCATGGGGCCGGGAAACACCATATATTTT. Encoded protein: CSASMGPGNTIYF.

The rearrangement links TRBV7-2 to TRBJ2-3, with D possibly being TRBD2 (6 bases). V was pared by 5 bases and J by 12 bases, with 27 bases between. Germline lookup yields CDR1 SGHTA and CDR2 FQGNSA. This CDR3 has 16 residues. This CDR3 is CASSRHPGETQYFQYF. The CDR3 coding sequence is TGTGCCAGCAGCCGGCACCCGGGGGAGACCCAGTACTTCCAGTATTTT.

In its sample, this clonotype was seen a few times. The genes are TRBV7-3 and TRBJ2-7; the match to TRBD1 covers 7 bases. The CDR3 contains 14 residues. V lost 5 bases and J lost 4; bases outside the gene matches: 8. Germline lookup yields CDR1 SGHTA and CDR2 FQGTGA. The CDR3 sequence: CASSPRQGKYEQYF. CDR3 nucleotide sequence: TGTGCCAGCAGCCCCCGACAGGGAAAATACGAGCAGTACTTC.

About this clonotype: The junction differs from germline at one of its ends, possibly a read error. This sequence joins TRBV20-1 and TRBJ2-5; D is uncertain. CDR1 and CDR2 from the germline V gene are DFQATT and SNEGSKA (reference sequence). The CDR3 has 13 amino acids. CDR3: CSVETPGLETQYF. CDR3 bases: TGCAGCGTGGAAACCCCGGGCCTAGAGACCCAATACTTC.

The chain joins TRBV20-1 to TRBJ2-5; the D gene could be TRBD1 or TRBD2 (5 bases each). The V end was cut by 3 bases, the J end by 3 bases, with 17 bases between. The germline V gene has CDR1 DFQATT and CDR2 SNEGSKA (reference sequence). CDR3 length: 15 residues. CDR3 nucleotide sequence: TGCAGTGCTAGGGGGATCGGGGCCGATAAAGAGACCCAGTACTTC. Amino acids: CSARGIGADKETQYF.

This chain uses TRBV7-9 with TRBJ2-7; unclear D gene. With 6 bases removed from V and 5 bases from J, the gap between germline ends came to 11 bases. This CDR3 spans 12 amino acids. Germline assignment: CDR1 SEHNR and CDR2 FQNEAQ (reference sequence). CDR3 region: CASSQTQNEQYF. The DNA for the CDR3 is TGTGCCAGCAGTCAGACTCAAAACGAGCAGTACTTC.

The chain recombines TRBV20-1 with TRBJ2-7; TRBD2 agrees at 10 bases. CDR1 is DFQATT, CDR2 SNEGSKA, per germline (reference sequence). This CDR3 is built from 15 residues. Germline trimming cut 5 bases from V and 6 bases from J; bases unmatched to any gene: 13. The CDR3 DNA reads TGCAGTGCTGCCCGGCGGGATGGGACTAGCGCCGAGCAGTACTTC. This encodes CSAARRDGTSAEQYF.

With regard to this clonotype: The DNA is omitted, as the CDR3 cannot be located on it reliably, and the CDR3 follows TCRdb's listing. This rearrangement joins TRBV7-9 to TRBJ2-7; the D segment call TRBD1 is taken from the table without a DNA check. Germline V CDR1 and CDR2: SEHNR, FQNEAQ (reference sequence). The CDR3 is 14 residues long, ends included. This chain's CDR3 is CASSLGGEQYFGPF.

Notes on this clonotype: Compared with germline, one end of the junction differs, possibly owing to a read error. The chain has TRBV15 and TRBJ2-1, with 12 bases identical to TRBD2. The CDR3 extends over 15 amino acids. Germline V lookup: CDR1 LNHNV, CDR2 YYDKDF (reference sequence). In DNA form, the CDR3 reads TGTGCCAGCAGCTCCACTCTAGCGGGGGGGGGTGAGCAGTTCTTC. It yields the protein CASSSTLAGGGEQFF.

This clonotype was counted a single time. The chain employs TRBV19 and TRBJ1-2; weak D call: TRBD1 (6 bases). Trimming pared 9 bases from V and 12 bases from J, leaving 26 bases between. The CDR3 sequence is 14 residues long. Per the germline V gene, CDR1 is LNHDA and CDR2 is SQIVND (reference sequence). Here the CDR3 DNA reads TGTGCCAGCACCCCTTGGGATAAGGGGGATGGAAACACCTTC. Its translation is CASTPWDKGDGNTF.

Details on this clonotype: Likely a read error: the CDR3 ends without its conserved phenylalanine or tryptophan. The DNA is omitted, as the CDR3 cannot be located on it reliably, and the CDR3 follows TCRdb's listing. This chain links TRBV7-3 with TRBJ1-2. Termini included, the CDR3 measures 13 amino acids. Germline values: CDR1 SGHTA, CDR2 FQGTGA. The CDR3: CASSLSVGGRGYT.